Following are 9 T cell receptor beta chains from one sample sequenced in a study of blood T cell repertoires in COVID-19. Sequenced by immunoSEQ multiplex PCR; TCRdb stores in-frame clones only, minus some. Of roughly 17,000 clones listed, over 70% are singletons. The sequenced sample consisted of peripheral blood. These receptors were collected from a human donor in a cohort sampled during active COVID-19.

The chain employs TRBV5-1 and TRBJ1-3; D perhaps matches TRBD1 (6 bases). The ends were cut back, 4 bases at V and 3 bases at J, with 20 bases in the middle. Germline V gives CDR1 SGHRS, CDR2 YFSETQ. This CDR3 is 17 amino acids long. CDR3 sequence (DNA): TGCGCCAGCAGCCCATCCTCACAGGGTACGGGTGGAAACACCATATATTTT. Protein product: CASSPSSQGTGGNTIYF.

The chain employs TRBV10-3 and TRBJ1-1; D might be TRBD1 (5 bases). This CDR3 has 15 amino acids. Germline CDR1 reads ENHRY; CDR2 reads SYGVKD. Trimming took 0 bases from V and 5 from J, leaving 13 bases between them. The CDR3 protein is CAISESWDLRTEAFF. DNA for the CDR3: TGTGCCATCAGTGAGTCATGGGACTTGAGGACTGAAGCTTTCTTT.

The V gene is TRBV6-5, the J gene TRBJ2-7; 9 bases match TRBD2. Germline V gives CDR1 MNHEY, CDR2 SVGAGI. V lost 7 bases to trimming and J lost 4 bases; unmatched junction nucleotides: 5. This CDR3 is 13 amino acids long. In nucleotides, the CDR3 is TGTGCCAGCACGGAGCGGGGGGCTTACGAGCAGTACTTC. The encoded protein is CASTERGAYEQYF.

V usage is TRBV7-3 and J usage is TRBJ1-1; 12 positions agree with TRBD1. CDR3 size: 17 residues. V trimming: 4 bases; J trimming: 1 base; junction bases outside the gene matches: 7. The germline gives CDR1 SGHTA, CDR2 FQGTGA. CDR3 region: CASSSPGTGGPNTEAFF. The DNA of the CDR3 is TGTGCCAGCAGCTCCCCCGGGACAGGGGGCCCGAACACTGAAGCTTTCTTT.

J is TRBJ2-1 and V is TRBV11-1; unclear D gene. This CDR3 is built from 16 residues. The germline CDR1 and CDR2 sequences are SGHAT and FQDESV (reference sequence). The ends were cut back, 7 bases at V and 0 bases at J, with 16 bases in the middle. CDR3 loop: CASTIRSGSSYNEQFF. The CDR3 bases are TGTGCCAGCACCATCCGGTCCGGGTCCTCCTACAATGAGCAGTTCTTC.

V usage is TRBV27 and J usage is TRBJ2-5, with TRBD2 matching 9 bases. The CDR3 is made up of 15 amino acids. J gave up 4 bases and V 0 bases, and 3 bases lay outside the gene matches. Germline values: CDR1 MNHEY, CDR2 SMNVEV (reference sequence). The CDR3 region has the DNA TGTGCCAGCAGTTTATCCCAACTAGCGGGAGAGACCCAGTACTTC. It specifies CASSLSQLAGETQYF.

The chain is built from TRBV6-1 and TRBJ2-2; 9 positions agree with TRBD1. The CDR3 totals 16 residues. The V gene end was trimmed by 4 bases and the J gene end by 1 base; junction bases not matched to a gene: 4. Per germline, CDR1 MNHNS and CDR2 SASEGT. CDR3 DNA: TGTGCCAGCAGTGGGAACAGGGGGCTGAACACCGGGGAGCTGTTTTTT. This codes for CASSGNRGLNTGELFF.

This clone was detected once. This chain joins TRBV5-1 and TRBJ2-7, with D tentatively TRBD2 (6 bases). V was shortened by 6 bases and J by 2 bases, with 18 bases between the two germline ends. Germline CDR1 is SGHRS and CDR2 is YFSETQ. CDR3 length equals 15 residues. CDR3 protein: CASNPGGATAYEQYF. CDR3 coding DNA: TGCGCCAGCAACCCTGGCGGGGCTACCGCCTACGAGCAGTACTTC.

The J gene is TRBJ2-5, the V gene TRBV9; possibly TRBD1 for D (6 bases). Germline CDR1 is SGDLS and CDR2 is YYNGEE. The CDR3 sequence is 16 residues long. V was clipped by 4 bases and J by 0 bases, with 16 bases between them. CDR3 loop: CASSLTGTSYQETQYF. CDR3 coding DNA: TGTGCCAGCAGCTTAACCGGGACATCGTACCAAGAGACCCAGTACTTC.